This T cell receptor beta chain was found in a study of CD8+CD57+ T cells in acquired aplastic anemia (dated by TCRdb to the late 2010s). For context, the study as a whole: DNA extracted from sorted CD4+ and CD8+ cells had a mean of roughly 3 ug, with a range of 0.2 to 27.4 ug. Healthy donor samples averaged about 10 million reads for CD4+ and roughly 12 million for CD8+ cells.

The table lists this clonotype with a count of one. Its antigen has not been determined. One junction end does not reproduce the germline sequence, and a read error may be involved. TCR beta VDJ combination and CDR3 sequence profiling used genomic DNA as the template. An Illumina HiSeq 2000 was the platform used for TCR repertoire sequencing. Per the original workflow: Repertoires were assessed using TRBV/TRBJ rearrangement plots, CDR3 size and DJ length profiles, and Simpson's diversity index. The immunodominant clone was defined as the most abundant DNA sequence in deep sequencing data. CDR3 amino acid sequences were screened for sharing across subjects and were compared with published repertoires and the VDJdb database. TCRdb reanalyzed the raw reads on its own, using fastp at Q25 for trimming and MiXCR for clone calling, and kept in-frame beta chains. Identical CDR3 proteins give one entry, which carries the most common genes and DNA. Clone size and V and J calls follow TCRdb, not the original study. This sample has about 420,000 distinct CDR3 sequences in its table, and 60% to 80% of those were observed once. The ten largest make up under 4.5% of the sample.

The paper's findings and limits, for the study overall: Although 25 to 30 CD8+ CDR3 sequences were shared by patients and controls, these sequences appeared highly expressed in patients and within the immunodominant clones of patients. Patients and healthy controls showed no significant difference in CD8+ Simpson's diversity (P=0.060).

CDR1 and CDR2, looked up from the germline V gene, are SGHTA and FQGNSA. From the cysteine up to the phenylalanine, the CDR3 has a length of 17 residues. Only the CDR3 part of the read is kept: 51 bases, read in frame from the first base. The study deep-sequenced TCR repertoires of sorted CD4+ and CD8+ blood T cells from severe aplastic anemia patients and healthy subjects. Ficoll-Paque density gradient centrifugation was used to isolate peripheral blood mononuclear cells. Before DNA extraction, CD4+ and CD8+ T cells were sorted with FACS or magnetic beads. Sequencing input: sorted CD4+, CD8+, or CD8+CD57+ T cells (not recorded which) from PBMCs. This TCR came from a human donor in good health, serving as a control. Recombination connected TRBV7-2 to TRBJ2-5; no D segment can be confidently identified. The bases are TGTGCCACCAGCAGAGATCTTGTCCCACTCGTTAGGGAGACCCAGTACTTC. This translates into CATSRDLVPLVRETQYF.